One sample yielded the 2 T cell receptor beta chains listed below, sequenced in a study of T cells after yellow fever vaccination. MiXCR was run by TCRdb on the 5' RACE reads, yielding one entry per CDR3 protein. The sample includes hundreds of thousands of distinct CDR3 sequences, under 15% of them seen just once. The specimen comprised CD4+ T cells sorted from PBMCs, sampled 15 days after the yellow fever booster vaccination. Source of these receptors: a man younger than 35 who received the YFV17D yellow fever vaccine.

J is TRBJ2-5 and V is TRBV20-1, with TRBD2 identical over 11 bases. CDR1 DFQATT and CDR2 SNEGSKA come from the germline V gene (reference sequence). V was pared by 0 bases and J by 5 bases, with 8 bases of the junction left unmatched. This CDR3 region has 16 residues. DNA of the CDR3: TGCAGTGCTAGAGATAGGACTAGCGGGTCTACGGAGACCCAGTACTTC. Translating gives CSARDRTSGSTETQYF.

There are a few counts of this clonotype. This rearrangement joins TRBV4-1 to TRBJ2-1; 9 bases are shared with TRBD2. The length of the CDR3 is 17 residues. The germline V gene has CDR1 MGHRA and CDR2 YSYEKL. V lost 2 bases and J lost 5; bases outside the gene matches: 10. The CDR3 loop is CASSQPGKRGAHNEQFF. CDR3 DNA: TGCGCCAGCAGCCAACCTGGAAAGCGGGGGGCTCACAATGAGCAGTTCTTC.